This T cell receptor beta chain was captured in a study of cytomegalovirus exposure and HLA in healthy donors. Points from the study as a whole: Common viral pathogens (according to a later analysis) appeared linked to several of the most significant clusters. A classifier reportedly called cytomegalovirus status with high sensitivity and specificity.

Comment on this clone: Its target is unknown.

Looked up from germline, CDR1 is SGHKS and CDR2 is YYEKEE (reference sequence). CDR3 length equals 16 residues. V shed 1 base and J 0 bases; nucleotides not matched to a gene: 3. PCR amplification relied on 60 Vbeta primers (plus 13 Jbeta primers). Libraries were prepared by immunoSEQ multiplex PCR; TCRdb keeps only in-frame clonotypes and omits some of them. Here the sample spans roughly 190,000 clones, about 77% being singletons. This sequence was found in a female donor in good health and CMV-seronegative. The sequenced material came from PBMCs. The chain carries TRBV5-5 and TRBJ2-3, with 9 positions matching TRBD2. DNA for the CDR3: TGTGCCAGCAGCTTGAGACTAGCGGCTAGCACAGATACGCAGTATTTT. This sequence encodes CASSLRLAASTDTQYF.